The rows below give T cell receptor beta chains drawn from one sample of a study of Ad26.COV2.S vaccination and SARS-CoV-2 variants. Sequencing used immunoSEQ multiplex PCR; TCRdb keeps in-frame clones, though not all of them. The repertoire holds about 680,000 clones, with roughly nine tenths as singletons. This material consisted of peripheral blood, taken in a trial of Ad26.COV2.S vaccine versus placebo. These receptor sequences come from a person between 18 and 59 years old who received the Ad26.COV2.S COVID-19 vaccine or a placebo. Each CDR3 is given with its conserved first and last residue. D genes are given only for firm matches. Clone size is given for some rows only: seen once, a few or many times, or a class if the clone is expanded.

TRBJ2-1	once	17	-	TRBV7-2	CASSLVARQSRYNEQFF	TGTGCCAGCAGCTTAGTGGCTAGGCAGTCTCGGTACAATGAGCAGTTCTTC
TRBJ2-5	-	15	-	TRBV27	CASKRGGAYPETQYF	TGTGCCAGTAAGAGGGGGGGCGCCTACCCAGAGACCCAGTACTTC
TRBJ1-1	-	13	-	TRBV9	CASSGFQGTEAFF	TGTGCCAGCAGTGGTTTTCAGGGCACTGAAGCTTTCTTT
TRBJ2-5	-	14	-	TRBV18	CASSPGGGQETQYF	TGTGCCAGCTCACCAGGAGGGGGGCAAGAGACCCAGTACTTC
TRBJ2-7	-	14	TRBD1	TRBV6-5	CASSSGTGGYEQYF	TGTGCCAGCAGTAGCGGGACAGGGGGCTACGAGCAGTACTTC
TRBJ1-4	-	15	TRBD1	TRBV9	CASSVQGARNEKLFF	TGTGCCAGCAGCGTGCAGGGGGCGCGAAATGAAAAACTGTTTTTT
TRBJ1-2	-	12	-	TRBV10-1	CAGFGPPHGYTF	TGCGCCGGCTTCGGGCCTCCACATGGCTACACCTTC
TRBJ2-6	-	15	-	TRBV7-9	CASSRSLSGANVLTF	TGTGCCAGCAGCCGTTCCCTCTCTGGGGCCAACGTCCTGACTTTC
TRBJ1-4	-	15	-	TRBV5-6	CASTFMGGFREKLFF	TGTGCCAGCACTTTTATGGGGGGATTTCGGGAAAAACTGTTTTTT
TRBJ1-6	few	12	-	TRBV5-6	CASSWDNSPLHF	TGTGCCAGCAGCTGGGATAATTCACCCCTCCACTTT
TRBJ1-2	once	11	-	TRBV6-5	CASASNYGYTF	TGTGCCAGCGCTAGTAACTATGGCTACACCTTC
TRBJ1-6	-	13	-	TRBV4-1	CASRSDRESPLHF	TGCGCCAGCAGATCAGATCGGGAGTCACCCCTCCACTTT
TRBJ2-1	-	16	TRBD1	TRBV4-3	CASSQTGTGARNEQFF	TGCGCCAGCAGCCAGACCGGGACAGGGGCGCGCAATGAGCAGTTCTTC
TRBJ1-2	-	15	-	TRBV18	CASSLDRGDTGGYTF	TGTGCCAGCTCCCTCGACAGAGGGGATACGGGGGGCTACACCTTC
TRBJ1-3	-	17	TRBD1	TRBV4-3	CASSQDPSGGSGNTIYF	TGCGCCAGCAGCCAAGATCCATCAGGGGGTTCTGGAAACACCATATATTTT
TRBJ2-3	-	17	-	TRBV13	CASSLGLAEHTTDTQYF	TGTGCCAGCAGCTTAGGCTTAGCGGAGCACACCACAGATACGCAGTATTTT
TRBJ2-1	-	20	TRBD2	TRBV3-1/TRBV3-2	CASSQEETSGGEFGDNEQFF	TGTGCCAGCAGCCAAGAGGAGACTAGCGGGGGGGAGTTTGGTGACAATGAGCAGTTCTTC
TRBJ1-1	-	13	-	TRBV12-3/TRBV12-4	CASSYTGATEAFF	TGTGCCAGCAGTTATACGGGGGCCACTGAAGCTTTCTTT
TRBJ1-5	-	15	TRBD1	TRBV5-1	CASSLGQPGNQPQHF	TGCGCCAGCAGTTTGGGACAGCCAGGCAATCAGCCCCAGCATTTT
TRBJ2-1	-	15	-	TRBV24-1	CATSGFLDSYNEQFF	TGTGCCACCAGTGGGTTTCTCGACTCCTACAATGAGCAGTTCTTC
TRBJ1-2	-	14	TRBD1	TRBV2	CASRETGTTYGYTF	TGTGCCAGCAGGGAGACAGGGACGACCTATGGCTACACCTTC
TRBJ2-5	once	17	TRBD2	TRBV4-3	CASSPRETSGGAETQYF	TGCGCCAGCAGCCCGAGGGAAACTAGCGGGGGGGCTGAGACCCAGTACTTC
TRBJ1-1	-	14	TRBD1	TRBV6-5	CASSSQWDRGPAFF	TGTGCCAGCAGTTCCCAATGGGACAGGGGGCCGGCTTTCTTT
TRBJ2-2	-	15	TRBD1	TRBV24-1	CATSDPGQGTGELFF	TGTGCCACCAGTGATCCCGGACAGGGAACCGGGGAGCTGTTTTTT
TRBJ2-5	-	15	-	TRBV3-1/TRBV3-2	CASTQRRDYQETQYF	TGTGCCAGCACCCAAAGGAGGGACTACCAAGAGACCCAGTACTTC
TRBJ2-1	-	14	TRBD2	TRBV9	CASSSGRYNNEQFF	TGTGCCAGTTCTAGCGGGAGATACAACAATGAGCAGTTCTTC
TRBJ1-3	-	13	-	TRBV7-2	CASSPISGNTIYF	TGTGCCAGCAGCCCAATCTCTGGAAACACCATATATTTT
TRBJ2-3	once	12	-	TRBV6-6	CASSYDTDTQYF	TGTGCCAGCAGTTACGACACAGATACGCAGTATTTT
TRBJ2-4	-	13	-	TRBV20-1	CSASEQVKNIQYF	TGCAGTGCTAGTGAACAGGTCAAAAACATTCAGTACTTC
TRBJ1-1	-	11	-	TRBV6-5	CASRRLTEAFF	TGTGCCAGCAGGCGACTCACTGAAGCTTTCTTT
TRBJ2-2	-	12	-	TRBV9	CASSVEVGELFF	TGTGCCAGCAGCGTAGAAGTCGGGGAGCTGTTTTTT
TRBJ1-6	-	13	TRBD1	TRBV13	CASSFRGTTPLHF	TGTGCCAGCAGCTTCAGGGGGACGACACCCCTCCACTTT
TRBJ2-3	-	16	-	TRBV6-5	CASSYSGGGHTDTQYF	TGTGCCAGCAGTTACTCCGGCGGGGGACACACAGATACGCAGTATTTT
TRBJ1-2	-	14	-	TRBV9	CASSAMTENYGYTF	TGTGCCAGCAGCGCAATGACCGAGAACTATGGCTACACCTTC
TRBJ1-6	-	14	-	TRBV30	CAWSVVSGNSPLHF	TGTGCCTGGAGTGTCGTTTCGGGTAATTCACCCCTCCACTTT
TRBJ2-7	-	13	-	TRBV5-6	CASSFSGTYEQYF	TGTGCCAGCAGCTTTAGCGGTACCTACGAGCAGTACTTC
TRBJ1-5	-	16	TRBD1	TRBV30	CAWSASRRGPNQPQHF	TGTGCCTGGAGTGCCTCCCGCAGGGGGCCCAATCAGCCCCAGCATTTT
TRBJ2-7	-	15	-	TRBV6-5	CASSYSRGQTYEQYF	TGTGCCAGCAGTTACTCGAGAGGCCAGACCTACGAGCAGTACTTC
TRBJ1-6	-	14	-	TRBV5-1	CASSDPGGGSPLHF	TGCGCCAGCAGCGACCCGGGCGGGGGTTCACCCCTCCACTTT
TRBJ2-7	-	11	-	TRBV27	CASSSGHEQYF	TGTGCCAGCAGTTCGGGACACGAGCAGTACTTC
TRBJ2-7	-	12	-	TRBV11-2	CASSFLNYEQYF	TGTGCCAGCAGCTTCCTTAACTACGAGCAGTACTTC
TRBJ1-6	few	16	-	TRBV6-5	CASSYGVGQRNSPLHF	TGTGCCAGCAGTTACGGGGTAGGACAGCGGAATTCACCCCTCCACTTT
TRBJ2-5	once	11	-	TRBV6-1	CASTPGETQYF	TGTGCCAGCACCCCAGGGGAGACCCAGTACTTC
TRBJ2-1	once	12	-	TRBV7-8	CASSRRLNEQFF	TGTGCCAGCAGCCGCAGGCTCAATGAGCAGTTCTTC
TRBJ1-4	few	14	-	TRBV18	CASSPITGSEKLFF	TGTGCCAGCTCACCCATAACAGGGTCAGAAAAACTGTTTTTT
TRBJ1-2	-	14	TRBD1	TRBV7-2	CASSQGQGRYGYTF	TGTGCCAGCAGCCAGGGACAGGGGAGGTATGGCTACACCTTC